This TCR beta chain was captured by sequencing in a study of CD8 T cells in Susac syndrome. Study-wide findings and caveats: The CD4+ T cell repertoires, which came from Susac syndrome patients, showed no sign of clonal expansion.

A quantity of about 0.45 to 1 ug RNA underwent reverse transcription using random hexamers. The immunoSEQ assay covered 54 Vbeta and 13 Jbeta segments for CDR3. TCRdb re-called the immunoSEQ multiplex PCR reads through MiXCR, storing one row per CDR3 protein. The sample carries about 200,000 distinct CDR3 sequences, more than 85% recorded once. CD8+ and CD4+ blood T cells underwent TCR beta sequencing. All included Susac syndrome patients satisfied recently defined diagnostic criteria for definite or probable disease. Regarding this clonotype: Its antigen is undetermined.

The TCR was taken from a human donor with Susac syndrome. Sample: CD4+ T cells from PBMCs.

The CDR3 DNA reads as TGTGCCAGCAGCGGGCTGCTCGAGGGGGGTACGCAGTATTTT. It encodes CASSGLLEGGTQYF. The gene calls are TRBV9 and TRBJ2-3; D may match TRBD1 or TRBD2 (6 bases each). Per germline, CDR1 SGDLS and CDR2 YYNGEE. The V end lost 3 bases, the J end lost 8 bases, and 16 bases lay between the germline ends. The CDR3 spans 14 residues. Supplemented by reference TRBV9 and TRBJ2-3, the full variable domain reads DSGVTQTPKHLITATGQRVTLRCSPRSGDLSVYWYQQSLDQGLQFLIQYYNGEERAKGNILERFSAQQFPDLHSELNLSSLELGDSALYFCASSGLLEGGTQYFGPGTRLTVL.